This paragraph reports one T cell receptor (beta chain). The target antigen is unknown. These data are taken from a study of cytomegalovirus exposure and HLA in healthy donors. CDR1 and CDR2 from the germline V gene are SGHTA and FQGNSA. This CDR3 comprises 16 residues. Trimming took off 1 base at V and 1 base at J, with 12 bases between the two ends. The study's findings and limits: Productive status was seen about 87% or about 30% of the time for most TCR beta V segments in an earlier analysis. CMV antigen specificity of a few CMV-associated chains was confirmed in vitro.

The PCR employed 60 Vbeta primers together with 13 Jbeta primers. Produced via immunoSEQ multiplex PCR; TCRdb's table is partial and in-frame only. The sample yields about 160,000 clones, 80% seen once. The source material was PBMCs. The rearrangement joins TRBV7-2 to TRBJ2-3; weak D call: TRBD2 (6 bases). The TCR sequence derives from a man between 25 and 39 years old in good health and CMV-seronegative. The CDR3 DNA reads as TGTGCCAGCAGCTTAGGAGGCCCGGGGGGCACAGATACGCAGTATTTT. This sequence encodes CASSLGGPGGTDTQYF.